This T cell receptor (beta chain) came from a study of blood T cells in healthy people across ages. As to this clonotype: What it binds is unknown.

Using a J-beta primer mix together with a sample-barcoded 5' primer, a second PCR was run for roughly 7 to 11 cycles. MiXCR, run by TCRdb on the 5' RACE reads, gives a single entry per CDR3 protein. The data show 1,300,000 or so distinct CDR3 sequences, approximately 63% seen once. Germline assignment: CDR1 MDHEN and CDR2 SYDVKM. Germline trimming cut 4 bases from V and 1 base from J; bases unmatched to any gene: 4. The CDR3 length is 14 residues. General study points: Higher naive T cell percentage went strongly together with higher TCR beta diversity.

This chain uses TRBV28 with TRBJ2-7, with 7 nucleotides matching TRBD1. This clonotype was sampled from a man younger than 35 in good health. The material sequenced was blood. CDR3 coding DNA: TGTGCCAGCAGTTCGGACAGGCCATCCTACGAGCAGTACTTC. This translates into CASSSDRPSYEQYF.